The 20 T cell receptor beta chains presented below share a single source sample, sequenced in a study of cytomegalovirus exposure and HLA in healthy donors. The PCR contained 60 Vbeta and 13 Jbeta primers. Libraries were prepared by immunoSEQ multiplex PCR; TCRdb keeps only in-frame clonotypes and omits some of them. Of roughly 99,000 clones listed, under 80% were seen once; the top ten hold approximately 15%. Sequences were obtained from PBMCs. The receptor set was obtained from a woman between 40 and 55 years old in good health and CMV-seropositive.

The chain links TRBV2 to TRBJ2-7, with a weak D call TRBD2 (5 bases). Trimming left V 4 bases short and J 4 bases short, with 8 bases between. Germline V gene lookup returns CDR1 SNHLY and CDR2 FYNNEI. CDR3 length: 12 residues. CDR3: CASSARGYEQYF. The CDR3 region has the DNA TGTGCCAGCAGTGCTCGGGGATACGAGCAGTACTTC. The full variable domain, completed using reference TRBV2 and TRBJ2-7, is EPEVTQTPSHQVTQMGQEVILRCVPISNHLYFYWYRQILGQKVEFLVSFYNNEISEKSEIFDDQFSVERPDGSNFTLKIRSTKLEDSAMYFCASSARGYEQYFGPGTRLTVT.

This chain uses TRBV19 with TRBJ1-1, with a weak D call TRBD1 (5 bases). With 3 bases removed from V and 3 bases from J, the gap between germline ends came to 8 bases. The CDR3 length is 13 residues. Germline V CDR1 and CDR2: LNHDA, SQIVND (reference sequence). The CDR3 region is CASSILQDTEAFF. CDR3 DNA: TGTGCCAGTAGTATTCTACAGGACACTGAAGCTTTCTTT.

In this sample, this clone turned up a few times. The chain couples TRBV6-1 to TRBJ2-5; D might be TRBD2 (5 bases). Trimming stripped 5 bases from V and 2 bases from J, with 9 bases between. CDR3 size: 13 residues. CDR1 is MNHNS and CDR2 is SASEGT in the germline V gene. The CDR3 protein is CASSPDWQETQYF. The CDR3 DNA reads TGTGCCAGCAGTCCGGACTGGCAAGAGACCCAGTACTTC.

This chain links TRBV11-3 with TRBJ2-1; D is unclear. The germline gives CDR1 SGHNT, CDR2 YENEEA. V was pared by 0 bases and J by 6 bases, with 9 bases between. CDR3 size: 14 residues. The CDR3 bases are TGTGCCAGCAGCTTAGATCTGGAGCGCAATGAGCAGTTCTTC. This translates into CASSLDLERNEQFF.

This clone was seen repeatedly, ten times or more. J is TRBJ2-7 and V is TRBV4-2, with 9 bases lining up with TRBD2. CDR1 and CDR2 from the germline V gene are LGHNA and YNFKEQ. This CDR3 contains 15 residues. The V gene end was trimmed by 5 bases and the J gene end by 6 bases; junction bases not matched to a gene: 11. The CDR3 here is CASSSGTASGVEQYF. In DNA, the CDR3 is TGTGCCAGCAGCTCAGGGACGGCTAGCGGGGTCGAGCAGTACTTC.

CDR3 nucleotides: TGTGCCAATTCGCAGGTCAGCTCTGGGGCCAACGTCCTGACTTTC. Amino acid sequence: CANSQVSSGANVLTF. The chain joins TRBV6-1 to TRBJ2-6; D not certain. The CDR3 consists of 15 residues. Germline V gene lookup returns CDR1 MNHNS and CDR2 SASEGT. The V and J ends lost 10 bases and 0 bases respectively, with 13 bases between them.

The rearrangement joins TRBV2 to TRBJ1-5; TRBD1 aligns across 8 bases. With 5 bases clipped from V and 7 bases from J, the junction kept 7 bases outside the gene matches. This CDR3 comprises 14 residues. CDR1 and CDR2 from the germline V gene are SNHLY and FYNNEI. The CDR3 nucleotides read TGTGCCAGCAGTTTACAGGGGGGTCCCCAGCCCCAGCATTTT. Its translation: CASSLQGGPQPQHF. Full variable domain (missing parts from reference TRBV2 and TRBJ1-5): EPEVTQTPSHQVTQMGQEVILRCVPISNHLYFYWYRQILGQKVEFLVSFYNNEISEKSEIFDDQFSVERPDGSNFTLKIRSTKLEDSAMYFCASSLQGGPQPQHFGDGTRLSIL.

The rearrangement joins TRBV5-1 to TRBJ2-1, with 11 bases that match TRBD2. The ends lost 3 bases at V and 5 bases at J; junction bases unmatched: 7. CDR1 SGHRS and CDR2 YFSETQ come from the germline V gene. The CDR3 runs to 16 residues. CDR3 nucleotides: TGCGCCAGCAGCTGGGGTACTAGCGGGGGAGACAATGAGCAGTTCTTC. Residues: CASSWGTSGGDNEQFF.

The rearrangement links TRBV7-2 to TRBJ2-3; D is ambiguous. CDR3 length: 14 residues. The germline gives CDR1 SGHTA, CDR2 FQGNSA. The ends were cut back, 3 bases at V and 3 bases at J, with 10 bases in the middle. The CDR3 DNA sequence: TGTGCCAGCAGCTTCATGCGTGGTACAGATACGCAGTATTTT. Its protein product is CASSFMRGTDTQYF.

The chain uses TRBV7-2 and TRBJ2-2; TRBD1 matches 11 bases. The V gene end was trimmed by 6 bases and the J gene end by 5 bases; junction bases not matched to a gene: 5. Germline assignment: CDR1 SGHTA and CDR2 FQGNSA. There are 15 residues in the CDR3. In nucleotides, the CDR3 is TGTGCCAGCAGACCGGACAGGGGGCGAACCGGGGAGCTGTTTTTT. Residues: CASRPDRGRTGELFF. Full variable domain (outside the CDR3, taken from reference TRBV7-2 and TRBJ2-2): GAGVSQSPSNKVTEKGKDVELRCDPISGHTALYWYRQSLGQGLEFLIYFQGNSAPDKSGLPSDRFSAERTGGSVSTLTIQRTQQEDSAVYLCASRPDRGRTGELFFGEGSRLTVL.

The chain has TRBV2 and TRBJ2-5; D unclear. V was cut by 4 bases and J by 1 base, with 7 bases left in between. The CDR3 is 13 residues long. The germline V gene encodes CDR1 SNHLY and CDR2 FYNNEI. The CDR3 bases are TGTGCCAGCAGTGTAATACTCCAAGAGACCCAGTACTTC. It codes for CASSVILQETQYF.

The chain has TRBV5-1 and TRBJ1-6; tentatively, D is TRBD1 (6 bases). CDR1 SGHRS and CDR2 YFSETQ come from the germline V gene. The V gene lost 0 bases and the J gene lost 5 bases, with 9 bases spanning the gap. CDR3 length: 15 amino acids. The CDR3 sequence is CASSLEGGNNSPLHF. CDR3 DNA: TGCGCCAGCAGCTTGGAAGGGGGAAATAATTCACCCCTCCACTTT.

This clone was seen a handful of times. The chain recombines TRBV10-2 with TRBJ2-7, with a possible D match to TRBD1 (6 bases). In germline, CDR1 is WSHSY, CDR2 SAAADI. V lost 8 bases to trimming and J lost 7 bases, with 9 bases between them. This CDR3 comprises 10 residues. In nucleotides, the CDR3 is TGCGCCAGCGGGGGCTTGGAGCAGTACTTC. This gives the protein CASGGLEQYF.

This CDR3 is CAWSMTGVNEKLFF. The CDR3 coding sequence is TGTGCCTGGAGTATGACAGGGGTTAATGAAAAACTGTTTTTT. The chain joins TRBV30 to TRBJ1-4; 8 bases map to TRBD1. Germline-derived CDR1 and CDR2 are GTSNPN and SVGIG (reference sequence). The CDR3 has 14 residues. Unmatched junction bases numbered 3, after V lost 2 bases and J lost 4 bases.

CDR3 sequence reads: CASSYDPGHTFNEQFF. In nucleotides, the CDR3 is TGTGCCAGCAGTTATGACCCGGGACACACTTTCAATGAGCAGTTCTTC. The chain joins TRBV6-5 to TRBJ2-1, with a weak D call TRBD1 (6 bases). The V gene's germline CDR1 is MNHEY and CDR2 SVGAGI. This CDR3 has 16 residues. V lost 3 bases, J lost 6 bases, and 18 bases lay in between.

The V and J genes are TRBV19 and TRBJ2-1; 8 nucleotides line up with TRBD1. V gave up 7 bases and J gave up 5 bases; unmatched junction bases: 4. The germline V gene has CDR1 LNHDA and CDR2 SQIVND (reference sequence). This CDR3 comprises 13 residues. The CDR3 reads CASNGQGDNEQFF. DNA for the CDR3: TGTGCCAGTAACGGACAGGGTGACAATGAGCAGTTCTTC.

The chain joins TRBV30 to TRBJ2-7; 8 positions match TRBD2. With 5 bases clipped from V and 6 bases from J, the junction kept 9 bases outside the gene matches. Germline CDR1 GTSNPN, CDR2 SVGIG (reference sequence). The CDR3 is 13 residues long. CDR3 sequence: CAWSPGGRAEQYF. CDR3 DNA sequence: TGTGCCTGGTCCCCGGGGGGGCGAGCCGAGCAGTACTTC.

The genes are TRBV5-1 and TRBJ1-6, with 9 bases matching TRBD1. This CDR3 region has 17 residues. V gave up 6 bases and J gave up 1 base; unmatched junction bases: 8. CDR1 is SGHRS and CDR2 is YFSETQ in the germline V gene. CDR3 residues: CASTHGTGMSYNSPLHF. The CDR3 coding sequence is TGCGCCAGCACCCATGGGACAGGGATGTCCTATAATTCACCCCTCCACTTT.

The chain employs TRBV7-8 and TRBJ2-4, with D perhaps TRBD2 (5 bases). The CDR3 covers 14 residues. Germline V gives CDR1 SGHVS, CDR2 FQNEAQ. Trimming took 4 bases from V and 8 from J, leaving 15 bases between them. The CDR3 DNA reads as TGTGCCAGCAGCTCTCGACAAACCGGGGACATTCAGTACTTC. Translated: CASSSRQTGDIQYF.

The V and J genes are TRBV30 and TRBJ2-2; no reliable D call. Germline values: CDR1 GTSNPN, CDR2 SVGIG (reference sequence). The CDR3 length is 12 residues. The ends were cut back, 4 bases at V and 4 bases at J, with 7 bases in the middle. The chain's CDR3 is CAWTSPTGELFF. The CDR3 DNA reads TGTGCCTGGACTTCCCCCACCGGGGAGCTGTTTTTT. Full variable domain (outside the CDR3, taken from reference TRBV30 and TRBJ2-2): SQTIHQWPATLVQPVGSPLSLECTVEGTSNPNLYWYRQAAGRGLQLLFYSVGIGQISSEVPQNLSASRPQDRQFILSSKKLLLSDSGFYLCAWTSPTGELFFGEGSRLTVL.